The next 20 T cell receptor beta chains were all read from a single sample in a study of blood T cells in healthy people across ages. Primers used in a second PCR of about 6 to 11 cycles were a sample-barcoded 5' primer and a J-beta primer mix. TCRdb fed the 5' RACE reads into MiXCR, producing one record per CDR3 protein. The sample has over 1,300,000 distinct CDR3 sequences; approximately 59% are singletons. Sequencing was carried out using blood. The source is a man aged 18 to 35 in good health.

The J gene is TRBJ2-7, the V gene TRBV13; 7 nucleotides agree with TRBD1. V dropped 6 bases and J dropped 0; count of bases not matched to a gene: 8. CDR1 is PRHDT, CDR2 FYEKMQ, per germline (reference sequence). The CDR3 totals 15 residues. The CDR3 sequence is CASSSAGDSSYEQYF. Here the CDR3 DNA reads TGTGCCAGCAGTTCAGCAGGGGACAGCTCCTACGAGCAGTACTTC.

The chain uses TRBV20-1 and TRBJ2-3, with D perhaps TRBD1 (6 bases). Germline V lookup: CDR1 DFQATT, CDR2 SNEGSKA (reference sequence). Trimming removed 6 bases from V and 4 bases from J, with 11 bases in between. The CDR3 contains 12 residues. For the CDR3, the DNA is TGCAGTGCGGAACAGGGTGCAGATACGCAGTATTTT. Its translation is CSAEQGADTQYF.

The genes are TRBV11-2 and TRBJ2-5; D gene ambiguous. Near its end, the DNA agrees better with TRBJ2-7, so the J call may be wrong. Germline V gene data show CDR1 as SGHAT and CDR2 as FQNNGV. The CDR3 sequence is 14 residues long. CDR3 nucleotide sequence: TGTGCCAGCAGCTTAGGGGGAAATCTCTACGAGCAGTACTTC. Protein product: CASSLGGNLYEQYF.

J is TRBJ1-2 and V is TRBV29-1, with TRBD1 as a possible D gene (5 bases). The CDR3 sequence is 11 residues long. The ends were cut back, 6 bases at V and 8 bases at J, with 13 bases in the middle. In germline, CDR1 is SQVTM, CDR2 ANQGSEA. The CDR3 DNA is TGCAGCGTGAAAGGGGCTCGCGGCTACACCTTC. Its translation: CSVKGARGYTF.

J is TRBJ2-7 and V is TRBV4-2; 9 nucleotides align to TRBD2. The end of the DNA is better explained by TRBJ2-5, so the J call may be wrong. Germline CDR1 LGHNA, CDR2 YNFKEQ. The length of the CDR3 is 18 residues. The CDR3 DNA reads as TGTGCCAGCAGCACGAAAATCGGTGCGGGGGGGAGCCTTGAGACCCAGTACTTC. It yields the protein CASSTKIGAGGSLETQYF.

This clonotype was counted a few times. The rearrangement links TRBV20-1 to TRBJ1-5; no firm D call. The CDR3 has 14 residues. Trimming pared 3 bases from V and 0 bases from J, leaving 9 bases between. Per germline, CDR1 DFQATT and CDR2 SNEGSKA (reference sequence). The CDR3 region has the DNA TGCAGTGCTAGTCGAGAGATTAGCAATCAGCCCCAGCATTTT. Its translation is CSASREISNQPQHF.

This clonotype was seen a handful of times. CDR3 loop: CASSYEGNQPQHF. The CDR3 nucleotides are TGTGCCAGCAGTTATGAGGGCAATCAGCCCCAGCATTTT. V usage is TRBV27 and J usage is TRBJ1-5; D unclear. Trimming took 4 bases from V and 2 from J, leaving 6 bases between them. The germline gives CDR1 MNHEY, CDR2 SMNVEV (reference sequence). This CDR3 is built from 13 residues.

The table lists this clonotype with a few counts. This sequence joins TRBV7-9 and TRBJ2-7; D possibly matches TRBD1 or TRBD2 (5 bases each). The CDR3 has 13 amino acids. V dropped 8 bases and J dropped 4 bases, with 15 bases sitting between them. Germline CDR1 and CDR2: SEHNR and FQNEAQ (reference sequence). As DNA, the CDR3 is TGTGCCAGCCAGATCGAGGGGTTATACGAGCAGTACTTC. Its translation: CASQIEGLYEQYF.

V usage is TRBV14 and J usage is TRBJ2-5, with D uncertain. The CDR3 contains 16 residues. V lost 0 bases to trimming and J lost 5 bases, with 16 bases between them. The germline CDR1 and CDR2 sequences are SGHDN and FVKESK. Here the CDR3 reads CASSQDSPSPGETQYF. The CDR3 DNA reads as TGTGCCAGCAGCCAAGATTCCCCCTCCCCCGGGGAGACCCAGTACTTC.

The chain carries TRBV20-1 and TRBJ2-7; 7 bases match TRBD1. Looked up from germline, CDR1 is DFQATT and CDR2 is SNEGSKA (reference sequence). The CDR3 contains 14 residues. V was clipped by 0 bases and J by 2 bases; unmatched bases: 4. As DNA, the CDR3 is TGCAGTGCTAGAGATACCGGGACAGCCTACGAGCAGTACTTC. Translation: CSARDTGTAYEQYF.

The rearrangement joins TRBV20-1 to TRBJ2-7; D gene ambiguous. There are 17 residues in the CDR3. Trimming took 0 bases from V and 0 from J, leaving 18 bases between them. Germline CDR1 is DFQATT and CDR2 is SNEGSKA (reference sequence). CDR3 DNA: TGCAGTGCTAGAGATCGGCTCAGCGTAGCTTTCTCCTACGAGCAGTACTTC. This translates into CSARDRLSVAFSYEQYF.

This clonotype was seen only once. The CDR3 coding sequence is TGTGCCAGCAGTACAGGACAGGGGGCAGCTAATGAAAAACTGTTTTTT. Its translation: CASSTGQGAANEKLFF. V and J are TRBV12-3 or TRBV12-4 and TRBJ1-4, with 11 bases lining up with TRBD1. The CDR3 totals 16 residues. The ends lost 5 bases at V and 3 bases at J; junction bases unmatched: 5.

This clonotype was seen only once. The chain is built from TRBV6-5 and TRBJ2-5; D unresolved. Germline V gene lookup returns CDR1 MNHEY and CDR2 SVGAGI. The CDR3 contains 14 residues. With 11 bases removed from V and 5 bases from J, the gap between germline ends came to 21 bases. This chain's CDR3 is CARPPDGLGETQYF. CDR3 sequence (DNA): TGTGCCCGCCCCCCGGACGGCCTGGGGGAGACCCAGTACTTC.

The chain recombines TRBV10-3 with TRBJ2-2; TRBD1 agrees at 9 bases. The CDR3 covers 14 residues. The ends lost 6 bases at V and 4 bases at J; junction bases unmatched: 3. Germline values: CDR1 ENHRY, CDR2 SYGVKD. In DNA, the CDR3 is TGTGCCATCAGGGGGACAGGGCCCACCGGGGAGCTGTTTTTT. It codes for CAIRGTGPTGELFF.

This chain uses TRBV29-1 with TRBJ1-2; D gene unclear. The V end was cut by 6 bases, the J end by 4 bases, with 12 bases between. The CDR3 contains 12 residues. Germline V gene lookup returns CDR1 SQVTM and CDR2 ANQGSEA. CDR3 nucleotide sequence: TGCAGCGTAGATGACGCCCGCTATGGCTACACCTTC. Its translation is CSVDDARYGYTF.

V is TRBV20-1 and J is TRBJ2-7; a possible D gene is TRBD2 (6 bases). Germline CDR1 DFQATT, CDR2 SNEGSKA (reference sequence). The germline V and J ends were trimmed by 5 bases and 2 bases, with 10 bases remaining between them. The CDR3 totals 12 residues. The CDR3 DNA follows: TGCAGTGCTGGCGGGACGCCCTACGAGCAGTACTTC. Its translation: CSAGGTPYEQYF.

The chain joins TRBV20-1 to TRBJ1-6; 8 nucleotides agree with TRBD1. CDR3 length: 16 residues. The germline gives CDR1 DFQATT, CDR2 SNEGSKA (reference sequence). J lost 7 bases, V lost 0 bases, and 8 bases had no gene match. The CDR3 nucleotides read TGCAGTGCTAGAGATCACAACAGGGGGGTAAATTCACCCCTCCACTTT. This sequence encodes CSARDHNRGVNSPLHF.

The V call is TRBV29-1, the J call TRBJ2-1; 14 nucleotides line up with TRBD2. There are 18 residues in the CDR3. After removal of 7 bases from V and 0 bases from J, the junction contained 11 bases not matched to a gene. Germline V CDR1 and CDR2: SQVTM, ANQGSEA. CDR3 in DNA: TGCAGCGGGGGAGGACTAGCGGGGGGACCGAGCTCCTACAATGAGCAGTTCTTC. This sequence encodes CSGGGLAGGPSSYNEQFF.

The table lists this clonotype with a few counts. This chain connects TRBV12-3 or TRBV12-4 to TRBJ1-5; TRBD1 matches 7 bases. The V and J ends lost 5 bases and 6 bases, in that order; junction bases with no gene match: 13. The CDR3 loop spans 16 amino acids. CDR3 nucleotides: TGTGCCAGCAGTACCCGAGAGGGGGCGATGGGTCAGCCCCAGCATTTT. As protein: CASSTREGAMGQPQHF.

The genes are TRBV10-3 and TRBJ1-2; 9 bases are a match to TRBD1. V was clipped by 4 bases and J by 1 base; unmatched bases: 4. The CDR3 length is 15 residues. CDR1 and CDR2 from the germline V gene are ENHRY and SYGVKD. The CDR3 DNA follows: TGTGCCATCAGTGCGGGACAGGGTAATAACTATGGCTACACCTTC. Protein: CAISAGQGNNYGYTF.